This record covers a single T cell receptor beta chain. Method: immunoSEQ multiplex PCR; TCRdb's copy keeps in-frame clones and lacks some. The data hold approximately 99,000 clones, with 70% to 85% observed a single time. This entry belongs to a study of control samples from healthy donors and cancer patients. The CDR3 is made up of 13 amino acids. V was clipped by 4 bases and J by 4 bases, with 6 bases between them. The germline CDR1 and CDR2 sequences are KGHDR and SFDVKD. V is TRBV24-1 and J is TRBJ2-2; maybe TRBD1 (5 bases). The TCR comes from a young man in good health. The sequencing sample was made of blood. The CDR3 sequence: CATSEGVTGELFF. The CDR3, as DNA: TGTGCCACCAGTGAAGGGGTCACCGGGGAGCTGTTTTTT.